One and the same sample provided the 27 T cell receptor beta chains below, sequenced in a study of T cell repertoires in ileal Crohn's disease. Produced via immunoSEQ multiplex PCR; TCRdb's table is partial and in-frame only. The repertoire holds about 62,000 clones, with roughly nine tenths as singletons. Time point meaning: neoterminal ileum biopsy at postoperative endoscopy, about 6 months after surgery. The specimen was ileal tissue. These receptors originate from an adult with Crohn's disease.

The gene calls are TRBV29-1 and TRBJ1-1; D is possibly TRBD1 (6 bases). The length of the CDR3 is 15 residues. Germline V gives CDR1 SQVTM, CDR2 ANQGSEA. Trimming removed 7 bases at V and 3 bases at J, with 21 bases between. CDR3 nucleotides: TGCAGCGCAGGACCAACAGGGTTTGTGGACACTGAAGCTTTCTTT. Its translation: CSAGPTGFVDTEAFF.

The table lists this clone with a count of one. The V gene is TRBV18, the J gene TRBJ2-2, with D possibly TRBD1 on 5 matching bases. The germline V gene has CDR1 KGHSH and CDR2 LQKENI. This CDR3 comprises 16 residues. Trimming pared 9 bases from V and 1 base from J, leaving 18 bases between. The CDR3 region is CASPALTVGNTGELFF. Written as DNA, the CDR3 is TGTGCCAGTCCAGCATTGACAGTTGGGAACACCGGGGAGCTGTTTTTT.

V is TRBV7-2 and J is TRBJ1-3, with D uncertain. V shed 9 bases and J shed 0 bases, with 21 bases lying between them. CDR1 SGHTA and CDR2 FQGNSA come from the germline V gene. This CDR3 is 17 amino acids long. The CDR3 reads CASLPGSWSTSGNTIYF. Written as DNA, the CDR3 is TGTGCCAGTCTGCCCGGGTCTTGGTCGACCTCTGGAAACACCATATATTTT.

The rearrangement links TRBV18 to TRBJ2-1, with TRBD2 matching over 12 bases. The V gene's germline CDR1 is KGHSH and CDR2 LQKENI. J gave up 14 bases and V 3 bases, and 8 bases lay outside the gene matches. This CDR3 has 14 residues. CDR3 coding DNA: TGTGCCAGCTCACCGGGACTAGCGGGTGAGGGGGAGTTCTTC. Translation: CASSPGLAGEGEFF.

V gene TRBV15 combines with J gene TRBJ2-5; 9 bases are shared with TRBD2. V trimming: 7 bases; J trimming: 2 bases; junction bases outside the gene matches: 8. There are 15 residues in the CDR3. CDR1 is LNHNV, CDR2 YYDKDF, per germline (reference sequence). CDR3 DNA sequence: TGTGCCACCACGGTGTCTAGCGGGGCGCAAGAGACCCAGTACTTC. Translation gives CATTVSSGAQETQYF.

V usage is TRBV10-3 and J usage is TRBJ1-5; D is ambiguous. The V and J ends lost 5 bases and 5 bases respectively, with 10 bases between them. CDR3 length: 13 residues. Germline V CDR1 and CDR2: ENHRY, SYGVKD. CDR3: CAISRQVDQPQHF. Here the CDR3 DNA reads TGTGCCATCAGTAGACAAGTTGATCAGCCCCAGCATTTT.

This chain joins TRBV28 and TRBJ1-2; TRBD1 aligns across 7 bases. V lost 7 bases, J lost 5 bases, and 16 bases stayed unmatched. Germline V gene sequence: CDR1 MDHEN, CDR2 SYDVKM. This CDR3 comprises 16 residues. The CDR3 DNA reads TGTGCCAGCAATACCCTCTTAGGAGGGGGCGGGTATGGCTACACCTTC. This codes for CASNTLLGGGGYGYTF.

The chain links TRBV5-6 to TRBJ2-7; tentatively, D is TRBD2 (6 bases). Germline loops: CDR1 SGHDT, CDR2 YYEEEE. The V end was cut by 4 bases, the J end by 4 bases, with 12 bases between. The CDR3 has 13 amino acids. CDR3 in amino acids: CASSGGTEYEQYF. The CDR3 nucleotides read TGTGCCAGCAGCGGAGGGACCGAGTACGAGCAGTACTTC.

This clone was detected a few times. The CDR3 DNA is TGTGCCAGTACAGGGATGGGTTCTGGGGCCAACGTCCTGACTTTC. It translates to CASTGMGSGANVLTF. J is TRBJ2-6 and V is TRBV19; possible D gene TRBD1, 5 bases. Trimming took off 7 bases at V and 1 base at J, with 11 bases between the two ends. CDR1 LNHDA and CDR2 SQIVND come from the germline V gene (reference sequence). This CDR3 spans 15 amino acids. The whole variable domain, filled in from reference TRBV19 and TRBJ2-6, reads DGGITQSPKYLFRKEGQNVTLSCEQNLNHDAMYWYRQDPGQGLRLIYYSQIVNDFQKGDIAEGYSVSREKKESFPLTVTSAQKNPTAFYLCASTGMGSGANVLTFGAGSRLTVL.

The chain has TRBV5-1 and TRBJ1-2; 7 nucleotides agree with TRBD1. The V gene end was trimmed by 4 bases and the J gene end by 8 bases; junction bases not matched to a gene: 11. Per germline, CDR1 SGHRS and CDR2 YFSETQ. The length of the CDR3 is 14 residues. The CDR3 coding sequence is TGCGCCAGCAGCCCGACAGGGTCCCTCGGCGGCTACACCTTC. It translates to CASSPTGSLGGYTF.

The chain combines TRBV5-6 with TRBJ1-1; no reliable D call. Germline CDR1 reads SGHDT; CDR2 reads YYEEEE. CDR3 length: 13 amino acids. Deletions cut 4 bases from V and 1 base from J, with 8 bases between. The CDR3 region has the DNA TGTGCCAGCAGCGAGGCGGCGAACACTGAAGCTTTCTTT. Amino acid sequence: CASSEAANTEAFF.

The gene calls are TRBV19 and TRBJ1-5; possible D gene TRBD1, 5 bases. Trimming removed 2 bases from V and 4 bases from J, with 12 bases in between. Germline V CDR1 and CDR2: LNHDA, SQIVND (reference sequence). CDR3 length: 15 amino acids. CDR3 DNA sequence: TGTGCCAGTAGTATACAGGGTAAAGAAAATCAGCCCCAGCATTTT. Translation: CASSIQGKENQPQHF. The variable domain in full, completed from reference TRBV19 and TRBJ1-5, reads DGGITQSPKYLFRKEGQNVTLSCEQNLNHDAMYWYRQDPGQGLRLIYYSQIVNDFQKGDIAEGYSVSREKKESFPLTVTSAQKNPTAFYLCASSIQGKENQPQHFGDGTRLSIL.

The CDR3 region has the DNA TGTGCCAGCAGCTCTGCATCGACTAACACCGGGGAGCTGTTTTTT. Its translation: CASSSASTNTGELFF. The V gene is TRBV5-6, the J gene TRBJ2-2; D not certain. V was shortened by 3 bases and J by 2 bases, with 11 bases between the two germline ends. Germline CDR1 SGHDT, CDR2 YYEEEE. This CDR3 region has 15 residues.

The rearrangement joins TRBV10-3 to TRBJ2-7; a possible D gene is TRBD2 (5 bases). Germline CDR1 ENHRY, CDR2 SYGVKD. Trimming left V 3 bases short and J 7 bases short, with 10 bases between. The CDR3 has 12 residues. In DNA, the CDR3 is TGTGCCATCAGTGACACTAGTTGGGAGCAGTACTTC. Encoded protein: CAISDTSWEQYF.

This clone was seen only a few times. The rearrangement uses TRBV9 and TRBJ2-7; D perhaps matches TRBD2 (5 bases). V was clipped by 0 bases and J by 6 bases, with 16 bases between them. CDR3 length: 15 amino acids. Germline V gene sequence: CDR1 SGDLS, CDR2 YYNGEE. The CDR3 loop is CASSVDPAALLEQYF. CDR3 nucleotides: TGTGCCAGCAGCGTAGATCCAGCGGCACTTCTCGAGCAGTACTTC.

This chain joins TRBV29-1 and TRBJ1-6; D uncertain. Germline V lookup: CDR1 SQVTM, CDR2 ANQGSEA. With 4 bases removed from V and 5 bases from J, the gap between germline ends came to 6 bases. This CDR3 has 12 amino acids. The CDR3 DNA sequence: TGCAGCGTTGGTATAGATAATTCACCCCTCCACTTT. Amino acid sequence: CSVGIDNSPLHF. The full variable domain, with the rest looked up from reference TRBV29-1 and TRBJ1-6, is SAVISQKPSRDICQRGTSLTIQCQVDSQVTMMFWYRQQPGQSLTLIATANQGSEATYESGFVIDKFPISRPNLTFSTLTVSNMSPEDSSIYLCSVGIDNSPLHFGNGTRLTVT.

This sequence joins TRBV27 and TRBJ1-6, with D possibly being TRBD1 (5 bases). CDR3 length: 14 amino acids. The germline CDR1 and CDR2 sequences are MNHEY and SMNVEV (reference sequence). Trimming shortened V by 6 bases and J by 4 bases, and 10 bases separated the two germline ends. The CDR3 DNA reads as TGTGCCAGCAGGGGGCCGTTATATAATTCACCCCTCCACTTT. Its translation: CASRGPLYNSPLHF.

V and J are TRBV5-1 and TRBJ2-1; 7 bases are a match to TRBD1. Trimming took 5 bases from V and 6 from J; bases not matched to a gene: 8. In germline, CDR1 is SGHRS, CDR2 YFSETQ. This CDR3 has 14 amino acids. The CDR3 protein is CASRSRQGPNEQFF. Written as DNA, the CDR3 is TGCGCCAGCAGGTCCAGACAGGGTCCCAATGAGCAGTTCTTC.

The chain joins TRBV18 to TRBJ1-6; TRBD1 might be the D (5 bases). Trimming removed 2 bases at V and 9 bases at J, with 17 bases between. Germline V gene data show CDR1 as KGHSH and CDR2 as LQKENI. The CDR3 loop spans 16 amino acids. The CDR3 loop reads CASSPKTDRSLSPLHF. The CDR3 DNA follows: TGTGCCAGCTCACCAAAAACTGACAGAAGCCTTTCACCCCTCCACTTT.

V gene TRBV19 combines with J gene TRBJ2-7; D is ambiguous. V gave up 1 base and J gave up 2 bases, with 6 bases separating them. The V gene's germline CDR1 is LNHDA and CDR2 SQIVND (reference sequence). This CDR3 is 13 amino acids long. The CDR3 sequence is CASSIGHTYEQYF. As DNA, the CDR3 is TGTGCCAGTAGTATAGGACATACCTACGAGCAGTACTTC.

The gene calls are TRBV18 and TRBJ2-1; the D gene is possibly TRBD1 (6 bases). The CDR3 extends over 15 amino acids. The germline gives CDR1 KGHSH, CDR2 LQKENI. V lost 3 bases, J lost 8 bases, and 17 bases lay in between. The CDR3, as DNA: TGTGCCAGCTCACCGGGGGCGAGTGCCCCTTATGAGCAGTTCTTC. Its translation is CASSPGASAPYEQFF.

J is TRBJ2-7 and V is TRBV11-3; D might be TRBD1 (5 bases). Per germline, CDR1 SGHNT and CDR2 YENEEA. V lost 2 bases and J lost 2, with 13 bases in between. The CDR3 has 15 amino acids. The DNA of the CDR3 is TGTGCCAGCAGCTTATTGGCAGGGCCGACCTACGAGCAGTACTTC. It yields the protein CASSLLAGPTYEQYF.

The rearrangement links TRBV5-4 to TRBJ1-3, with D tentatively TRBD1 (5 bases). Between the trimmed V and J ends, which lost 4 bases and 2 bases, there was a span of 10 bases. The germline V gene encodes CDR1 SGHNT and CDR2 YYREEE (reference sequence). CDR3 size: 14 residues. In DNA form, the CDR3 reads TGTGCCAGCAGCGCGGGGGTGCCTGGAAACACCATATATTTT. This gives the protein CASSAGVPGNTIYF.

The V call is TRBV7-8, the J call TRBJ2-5; no firm D call. V lost 4 bases to trimming and J lost 5 bases, with 8 bases between them. This CDR3 contains 12 residues. From germline, CDR1 is SGHVS and CDR2 FQNEAQ. The CDR3 reads CASSSGWETQYF. DNA for the CDR3: TGTGCCAGCAGCTCCGGGTGGGAGACCCAGTACTTC.

The chain combines TRBV10-3 with TRBJ1-2, with 7 bases identical to TRBD1. The CDR3 is 16 amino acids. J lost 10 bases, V lost 2 bases, and 16 bases had no gene match. Germline V gene data show CDR1 as ENHRY and CDR2 as SYGVKD. In DNA form, the CDR3 reads TGTGCCATCAGTGAGAAAAACGGACAGGTTATAGATCCCTACACCTTC. Its translation: CAISEKNGQVIDPYTF.

The genes are TRBV4-2 and TRBJ2-5, with a tentative D call TRBD2 (6 bases). The J call is uncertain, as TRBJ2-7 better fits the DNA end. The CDR3 runs 16 residues. Germline loops: CDR1 LGHNA, CDR2 YNFKEQ. The CDR3 loop reads CASSQDPGTGSYEQYF. The CDR3 coding sequence is TGTGCCAGCAGCCAAGATCCCGGGACTGGCTCCTACGAGCAGTACTTC.

The table lists this clone with a count of one. The chain employs TRBV2 and TRBJ2-5, with 7 bases identical to TRBD1. The CDR3 is made up of 14 amino acids. The germline gives CDR1 SNHLY, CDR2 FYNNEI. The J segment lost 5 bases and the V segment lost 6 bases, leaving 9 bases of the junction unmatched. The CDR3 coding sequence is TGTGCCAGCAGCCCGGACAGGAATAGGGAGACCCAGTACTTC. Its protein product is CASSPDRNRETQYF.